This entry describes one T cell receptor (beta chain). CDR3 size: 15 residues. CDR1 LNHDA and CDR2 SQIVND come from the germline V gene (reference sequence). Trimming removed 4 bases from V and 9 bases from J; junction bases left unmatched: 10. This table comes from immunoSEQ multiplex PCR, and its TCRdb copy is limited to in-frame clones, with some not included. The sample contains 130,000 to 150,000 clones, roughly 89% of which appear only once. The sample is drawn from a study of cytomegalovirus exposure and HLA in healthy donors. V usage is TRBV19 and J usage is TRBJ2-4; TRBD2 aligns across 9 bases. The sequence came from a man between 18 and 35 years old in good health and CMV-seropositive. Sequencing was carried out using PBMCs. CDR3 nucleotides: TGTGCCAGTAGTACACCTAGCGGGGTACGGGGCATTCAGTACTTC. Protein product: CASSTPSGVRGIQYF.